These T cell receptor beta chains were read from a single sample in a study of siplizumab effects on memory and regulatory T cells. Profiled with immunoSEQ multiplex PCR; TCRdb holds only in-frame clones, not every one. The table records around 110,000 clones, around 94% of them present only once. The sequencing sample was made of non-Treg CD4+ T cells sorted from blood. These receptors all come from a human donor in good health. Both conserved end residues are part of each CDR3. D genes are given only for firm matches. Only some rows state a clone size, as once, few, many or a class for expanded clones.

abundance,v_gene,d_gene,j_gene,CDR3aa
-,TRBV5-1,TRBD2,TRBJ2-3,CASRRTSGFSTDTQYF
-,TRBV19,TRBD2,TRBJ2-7,CASSARTSGRPSYEQYF
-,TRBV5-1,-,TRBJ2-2,CASSSPREDSTGELFF
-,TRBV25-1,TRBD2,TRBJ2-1,CASSESVGGPHEQFF
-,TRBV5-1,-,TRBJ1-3,CASSPGTTSLGNTIYF
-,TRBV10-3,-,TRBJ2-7,CAISEIEEQYF
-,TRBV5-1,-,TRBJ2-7,CASSLSETYEQYF
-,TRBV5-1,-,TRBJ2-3,CASSLVGGITDTQYF
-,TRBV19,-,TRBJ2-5,CASSQLLQETQYF
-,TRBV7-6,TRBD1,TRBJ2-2,CASSQPGTGNTGELFF
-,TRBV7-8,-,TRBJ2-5,CASSTTGRLEETQYF
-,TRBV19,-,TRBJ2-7,CASSMQGNYEQYF
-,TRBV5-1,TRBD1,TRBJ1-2,CASTPGGVYGYTF
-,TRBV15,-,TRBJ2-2,CATSTSSSGELFF
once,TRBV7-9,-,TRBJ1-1,CASSPAGTEAFF